One and the same sample provided the 18 T cell receptor beta chains below, sequenced in a study of T cells in tumors after PD-1 blockade. Clones were sequenced by immunoSEQ multiplex PCR, and TCRdb holds only the in-frame ones, with some missing. The sample gives around 35,000 clones, roughly 76% of which show up once; around 40% is in the top ten. The sample was PBMCs, taken after anti-PD-1 treatment. Receptor source: a human donor with basal cell carcinoma.

The chain has TRBV6-6 and TRBJ1-1; 7 positions match TRBD1. After removal of 7 bases from V and 10 bases from J, the junction contained 12 bases not matched to a gene. CDR1 is MNHNY, CDR2 SVGAGI, per germline (reference sequence). The CDR3 spans 13 residues. For the CDR3, the DNA is TGTGCCAGCACCTCAATGGGGGGGGACAGAGCTTTCTTT. Amino acids: CASTSMGGDRAFF.

The V call is TRBV4-2, the J call TRBJ1-2; 9 nucleotides line up with TRBD1. CDR1 and CDR2 from the germline V gene are LGHNA and YNFKEQ. V shed 3 bases and J 3 bases; nucleotides not matched to a gene: 8. The CDR3 consists of 16 residues. CDR3 sequence (DNA): TGTGCCAGCAGCCACCGACCTGGACAGGGGTACTATGGCTACACCTTC. Encoded protein: CASSHRPGQGYYGYTF.

This chain joins TRBV29-1 and TRBJ1-2; possible D gene TRBD1, 6 bases. This CDR3 has 13 residues. CDR1 is SQVTM and CDR2 is ANQGSEA in the germline V gene. Trimming cost V 7 bases and J 4 bases, with 16 bases left between them. The CDR3 nucleotides are TGCAGCGCCTCTTGGGGGGCAAGCTATGGCTACACCTTC. Translated, it gives CSASWGASYGYTF.

The chain carries TRBV7-2 and TRBJ1-2; the D gene is possibly TRBD1 (5 bases). Germline assignment: CDR1 SGHTA and CDR2 FQGNSA. V gave up 4 bases and J gave up 2 bases, with 11 bases separating them. The CDR3 contains 14 residues. CDR3 sequence reads: CASSSYRDNYGYTF. CDR3 bases: TGTGCCAGCAGCTCGTACCGGGACAACTATGGCTACACCTTC.

The chain links TRBV7-3 to TRBJ1-2; D is undetermined. The CDR3 has 13 amino acids. Trimming removed 4 bases from V and 4 bases from J, with 10 bases in between. Germline V gene lookup returns CDR1 SGHTA and CDR2 FQGTGA. The CDR3 protein is CASSSGSFYGYTF. CDR3 bases: TGTGCCAGCAGCTCGGGTTCATTCTATGGCTACACCTTC. Variable domain in full (rest from reference TRBV7-3 and TRBJ1-2): GAGVSQTPSNKVTEKGKYVELRCDPISGHTALYWYRQSLGQGPEFLIYFQGTGAADDSGLPNDRFFAVRPEGSVSTLKIQRTERGDSAVYLCASSSGSFYGYTFGSGTRLTVV.

This clone appeared a single time. The chain couples TRBV27 to TRBJ1-2; tentative D call: TRBD1 (5 bases). The length of the CDR3 is 15 residues. Germline V gene lookup returns CDR1 MNHEY and CDR2 SMNVEV (reference sequence). The V gene lost 2 bases and the J gene lost 5 bases, with 15 bases spanning the gap. The CDR3 reads CASSLTPPGTYGYTF. CDR3 nucleotide sequence: TGTGCCAGCAGTTTAACCCCCCCGGGGACTTATGGCTACACCTTC.

CDR3 region: CATEGGGRIETQYF. The CDR3 DNA follows: TGTGCCACCGAGGGCGGCGGGAGGATAGAGACCCAGTACTTC. The chain carries TRBV28 and TRBJ2-5; 8 positions agree with TRBD2. Trimming cost V 10 bases and J 4 bases; bases outside gene matches: 11. The germline V gene has CDR1 MDHEN and CDR2 SYDVKM. The CDR3 consists of 14 residues.

The chain is built from TRBV5-1 and TRBJ1-4; 8 bases are a match to TRBD1. Germline V gene sequence: CDR1 SGHRS, CDR2 YFSETQ. J lost 8 bases, V lost 4 bases, and 7 bases had no gene match. CDR3 length: 14 residues. The CDR3 region is CASSLGQGREKLFF. The CDR3 region has the DNA TGCGCCAGCAGCCTAGGACAGGGTAGGGAAAAACTGTTTTTT.

On this clone: One junction end does not reproduce the germline sequence, and a read error may be involved. The same CDR3 arises from other DNA sequences in this sample as well. DNA for the CDR3: TGTGCCAGCAGATCGGGGCAGAACCAGGAGACCCAGTACTTC. This codes for CASRSGQNQETQYF. The chain recombines TRBV28 with TRBJ2-5; tentatively, D is TRBD1 or TRBD2 (5 bases each). Germline V gene sequence: CDR1 MDHEN, CDR2 SYDVKM. The CDR3 contains 14 residues.

A single count supports this clone. The chain joins TRBV27 to TRBJ2-3; TRBD2 agrees at 14 bases. Germline trimming cut 0 bases from V and 4 bases from J; bases unmatched to any gene: 9. This CDR3 comprises 19 residues. CDR1 is MNHEY and CDR2 is SMNVEV in the germline V gene (reference sequence). CDR3 sequence (DNA): TGTGCCAGCAGTTTATCGGGAATGACTAGCGGGAGGGGGGCAGATACGCAGTATTTT. It encodes CASSLSGMTSGRGADTQYF.

This clone showed up just once. The J gene is TRBJ1-2, the V gene TRBV2; D is ambiguous. The CDR3 sequence is 12 residues long. In germline, CDR1 is SNHLY, CDR2 FYNNEI. With 7 bases removed from V and 8 bases from J, the gap between germline ends came to 14 bases. The CDR3 here is CASTVAWGGYTF. CDR3 nucleotide sequence: TGTGCCAGCACGGTCGCCTGGGGAGGCTACACCTTC.

The J gene is TRBJ1-2, the V gene TRBV6-5; 8 bases line up with TRBD1. From germline, CDR1 is MNHEY and CDR2 SVGAGI. V was pared by 6 bases and J by 3 bases, with 9 bases of the junction left unmatched. The CDR3 runs 15 residues. CDR3: CASRDTQDRDYGYTF. CDR3 DNA sequence: TGTGCCAGCAGAGACACACAGGACAGGGACTATGGCTACACCTTC.

V and J are TRBV7-3 and TRBJ2-5; possible D gene TRBD2, 6 bases. CDR1 is SGHTA and CDR2 is FQGTGA in the germline V gene. V shed 2 bases and J shed 5 bases, with 12 bases lying between them. The CDR3 spans 14 residues. The CDR3: CASSLGGNAETQYF. DNA of the CDR3: TGTGCCAGCAGCTTAGGAGGGAACGCGGAGACCCAGTACTTC.

V is TRBV6-6 and J is TRBJ1-5, with D perhaps TRBD1 (6 bases). V shed 6 bases and J shed 6 bases, with 18 bases lying between them. Germline loops: CDR1 MNHNY, CDR2 SVGAGI (reference sequence). The CDR3 extends over 15 amino acids. CDR3 loop: CASSPTPGVGQPQHF. The DNA of the CDR3 is TGTGCCAGCAGCCCCACCCCAGGGGTTGGTCAGCCCCAGCATTTT.

The chain has TRBV5-1 and TRBJ2-2; 7 bases map to TRBD2. V gave up 0 bases and J gave up 6 bases; unmatched junction bases: 5. Per the germline V gene, CDR1 is SGHRS and CDR2 is YFSETQ. The CDR3 totals 15 residues. The CDR3 reads CASSLDALAAGELFF. The DNA for the CDR3 is TGCGCCAGCAGCTTGGATGCCCTAGCGGCCGGGGAGCTGTTTTTT. Supplemented by reference TRBV5-1 and TRBJ2-2, the full variable domain reads KAGVTQTPRYLIKTRGQQVTLSCSPISGHRSVSWYQQTPGQGLQFLFEYFSETQRNKGNFPGRFSGRQFSNSRSEMNVSTLELGDSALYLCASSLDALAAGELFFGEGSRLTVL.

This chain uses TRBV27 with TRBJ1-5; D gene uncertain. The CDR3 spans 12 residues. V was cut by 3 bases and J by 4 bases, with 4 bases left in between. Per the germline V gene, CDR1 is MNHEY and CDR2 is SMNVEV (reference sequence). CDR3 sequence reads: CASSFINQPQHF. In DNA form, the CDR3 reads TGTGCCAGCAGTTTTATTAATCAGCCCCAGCATTTT.

This clone appeared a few times. The rearrangement links TRBV29-1 to TRBJ2-4, with D perhaps matching TRBD1 (6 bases). CDR3 length: 14 residues. Trimming cost V 0 bases and J 5 bases, with 11 bases left between them. The germline V gene has CDR1 SQVTM and CDR2 ANQGSEA. The CDR3 region has the DNA TGCAGCGTTGAAGATGCAGGGGCCCAAAACATTCAGTACTTC. It specifies CSVEDAGAQNIQYF.

As for this clone: A much larger clone differs by one base, so this may be a read error. The limits of the CDR3 on the DNA are not certain, so only TCRdb's listed CDR3 is given. The sample carries other DNA sequences with the same CDR3. The rearrangement uses TRBV5-1 and TRBJ2-4. The germline V gene encodes CDR1 SGHRS and CDR2 YFSETQ. The CDR3 has 15 residues if both end residues are counted. The CDR3: CASSLVVGEGNIQYF.